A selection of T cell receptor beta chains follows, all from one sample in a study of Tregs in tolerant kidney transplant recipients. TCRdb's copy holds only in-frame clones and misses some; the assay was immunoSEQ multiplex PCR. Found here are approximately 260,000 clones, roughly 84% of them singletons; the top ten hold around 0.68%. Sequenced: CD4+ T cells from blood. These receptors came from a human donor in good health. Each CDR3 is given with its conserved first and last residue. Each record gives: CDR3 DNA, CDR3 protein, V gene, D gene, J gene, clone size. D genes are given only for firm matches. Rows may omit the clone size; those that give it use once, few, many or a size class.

CDR3 DNA: TGCAGCGTGGGACAGGGGACTAACACTGAAGCTTTCTTT; CDR3 protein: CSVGQGTNTEAFF; V gene: TRBV29-1; D gene: TRBD1; J gene: TRBJ1-1; clone size: NA
CDR3 DNA: TGTGCCTGGAGTCGGGCGGGTCAGGCGACCCAGTACTTC; CDR3 protein: CAWSRAGQATQYF; V gene: TRBV30; D gene: NA; J gene: TRBJ2-5; clone size: NA
CDR3 DNA: TGTGCCAGCAGCGATCGGACAGCCACTAATGAAAAACTGTTTTTT; CDR3 protein: CASSDRTATNEKLFF; V gene: TRBV6-5; D gene: NA; J gene: TRBJ1-4; clone size: NA
CDR3 DNA: TGCGCCAGCAGTAGGGCGGGAGGGCCTAGGTCCTACAATGAGCAGTTCTTC; CDR3 protein: CASSRAGGPRSYNEQFF; V gene: TRBV10-1; D gene: TRBD2; J gene: TRBJ2-1; clone size: few
CDR3 DNA: TGTGCCAGCACTGGGACTATCAACAATGAGCAGTTCTTC; CDR3 protein: CASTGTINNEQFF; V gene: TRBV2; D gene: TRBD2; J gene: TRBJ2-1; clone size: NA
CDR3 DNA: TGTGCCAGCAGTTTCACCCGCAGGGCGGGAGAGACCCAGTACTTC; CDR3 protein: CASSFTRRAGETQYF; V gene: TRBV6-6; D gene: NA; J gene: TRBJ2-5; clone size: NA
CDR3 DNA: TGTGCCAGTCAGGGGTACAATGAGCAGTTCTTC; CDR3 protein: CASQGYNEQFF; V gene: TRBV2; D gene: NA; J gene: TRBJ2-1; clone size: NA
CDR3 DNA: TGTGCCAGCAGCATGACAGGAGAGGATACGCAGTATTTT; CDR3 protein: CASSMTGEDTQYF; V gene: TRBV5-6; D gene: NA; J gene: TRBJ2-3; clone size: NA
CDR3 DNA: TGCGCCAGCAGTGTGGGACTAGCGGCATCCTACGAGCAGTACTTC; CDR3 protein: CASSVGLAASYEQYF; V gene: TRBV5-1; D gene: TRBD2; J gene: TRBJ2-7; clone size: NA
CDR3 DNA: TGTGCCAGCAGTTTTGAACAGGGTGGCACTGAAGCTTTCTTT; CDR3 protein: CASSFEQGGTEAFF; V gene: TRBV5-7; D gene: NA; J gene: TRBJ1-1; clone size: NA
CDR3 DNA: TGTGCCAGCAGCTTGGGTGGTGGGGGAGTCTCCTACGAGCAGTACTTC; CDR3 protein: CASSLGGGGVSYEQYF; V gene: TRBV5-4; D gene: NA; J gene: TRBJ2-7; clone size: few
CDR3 DNA: TGTGCCAGCAGCTTTACTTTGAACACTGAAGCTTTCTTT; CDR3 protein: CASSFTLNTEAFF; V gene: TRBV11-3; D gene: NA; J gene: TRBJ1-1; clone size: NA
CDR3 DNA: TGTGCCAGCAGCTTAAGACAGGGAGGGACCCAGTACTTC; CDR3 protein: CASSLRQGGTQYF; V gene: TRBV7-3; D gene: NA; J gene: TRBJ2-5; clone size: once
CDR3 DNA: TGTGCCAGCAAGACCTGGACGGAAGGACCCGGGGAGCTGTTTTTT; CDR3 protein: CASKTWTEGPGELFF; V gene: TRBV27; D gene: NA; J gene: TRBJ2-2; clone size: once
CDR3 DNA: TGTGCCAGCTCACCACAAAGGGACAGGAGCTCTGGAAACACCATATATTTT; CDR3 protein: CASSPQRDRSSGNTIYF; V gene: TRBV18; D gene: TRBD1; J gene: TRBJ1-3; clone size: NA
CDR3 DNA: TGCGCCAGCAGCCAAGGGCCGGGTAGCGGGGAAAACTCCTACGAGCAGTACTTC; CDR3 protein: CASSQGPGSGENSYEQYF; V gene: TRBV4-1; D gene: TRBD2; J gene: TRBJ2-7; clone size: NA
CDR3 DNA: TGTGCCTGGAAAGGACCGTTGAACACTGAAGCTTTCTTT; CDR3 protein: CAWKGPLNTEAFF; V gene: TRBV30; D gene: NA; J gene: TRBJ1-1; clone size: NA
CDR3 DNA: TGTGCCAGCAGTTACTCTGGGGGGTGGGGTGGCGAGCAGTACTTC; CDR3 protein: CASSYSGGWGGEQYF; V gene: TRBV6-5; D gene: NA; J gene: TRBJ2-7; clone size: few
CDR3 DNA: TGTGCCAGCAGTTTAGGGGCAAGGACTGGAAACACCATATATTTT; CDR3 protein: CASSLGARTGNTIYF; V gene: TRBV28; D gene: NA; J gene: TRBJ1-3; clone size: NA
CDR3 DNA: TGCAGCGTTGCGGCAGGGGATCACGAGCAGTACTTC; CDR3 protein: CSVAAGDHEQYF; V gene: TRBV29-1; D gene: NA; J gene: TRBJ2-7; clone size: once
CDR3 DNA: TGTGCCAGCAGCTCCCCGGGACTAGAGGGTATAGAAGGCGGGGAGCTGTTTTTT; CDR3 protein: CASSSPGLEGIEGGELFF; V gene: TRBV7-8; D gene: TRBD2; J gene: TRBJ2-2; clone size: few
CDR3 DNA: TGTGCCAGTAGTATAGTCCCCCCAGGGGGCGATGGCTACACCTTC; CDR3 protein: CASSIVPPGGDGYTF; V gene: TRBV19; D gene: TRBD1; J gene: TRBJ1-2; clone size: NA
CDR3 DNA: TGCAGTGTGGGGAGGGTTAATGGCCACACCTTC; CDR3 protein: CSVGRVNGHTF; V gene: TRBV20-1; D gene: NA; J gene: TRBJ1-2; clone size: NA
CDR3 DNA: TGTGCCAGCAAGGAGGACAGGGTGTCGGCCCAGTACTTC; CDR3 protein: CASKEDRVSAQYF; V gene: TRBV2; D gene: TRBD1; J gene: TRBJ2-5; clone size: NA
CDR3 DNA: TGTGCCAGCAGCGCCGGGACTAGCGGATACGAGCAGTACTTC; CDR3 protein: CASSAGTSGYEQYF; V gene: TRBV21-1; D gene: NA; J gene: TRBJ2-7; clone size: NA
CDR3 DNA: TGTGCCAGTAGTATAAGTGGGGACACGACGGCCACCCAGTACTTC; CDR3 protein: CASSISGDTTATQYF; V gene: TRBV19; D gene: NA; J gene: TRBJ2-5; clone size: NA
CDR3 DNA: TGTGCCAGTAGTGACGGTGGAGGGGCCCCCTACGAGCAGTACTTC; CDR3 protein: CASSDGGGAPYEQYF; V gene: TRBV19; D gene: NA; J gene: TRBJ2-7; clone size: NA
CDR3 DNA: TGTGCCAGTAGGGACAGGGGGCTACCCTTCCCCCAGCATTTT; CDR3 protein: CASRDRGLPFPQHF; V gene: TRBV19; D gene: TRBD1; J gene: TRBJ1-5; clone size: NA
CDR3 DNA: TGTGCCAGCAGCATCGGGACAGGCAACGAGCAGTACTTC; CDR3 protein: CASSIGTGNEQYF; V gene: TRBV5-4; D gene: TRBD1; J gene: TRBJ2-7; clone size: once
CDR3 DNA: TGTGCCAGCAGCCCTTTACAGGGAGGGGAGCAGTACTTC; CDR3 protein: CASSPLQGGEQYF; V gene: TRBV2; D gene: NA; J gene: TRBJ2-7; clone size: NA
CDR3 DNA: TGCGCCAGCAGGATGAGGGGAAGCTCCTACAATGAGCAGTTCTTC; CDR3 protein: CASRMRGSSYNEQFF; V gene: TRBV5-1; D gene: NA; J gene: TRBJ2-1; clone size: NA
CDR3 DNA: TGTGCCAGTACAGAGGCGTGGCAATCTGAAGCTTTCTTT; CDR3 protein: CASTEAWQSEAFF; V gene: TRBV19; D gene: NA; J gene: TRBJ1-1; clone size: NA
CDR3 DNA: TGTGCCAGCAGTTACCCAGGGGTAAATTATGGCTACACCTTC; CDR3 protein: CASSYPGVNYGYTF; V gene: TRBV6-7; D gene: NA; J gene: TRBJ1-2; clone size: NA
CDR3 DNA: TGCGCCAGCAGCCAAGATTTACTAGCGGTATACAATGAGCAGTTCTTC; CDR3 protein: CASSQDLLAVYNEQFF; V gene: TRBV4-3; D gene: TRBD2; J gene: TRBJ2-1; clone size: once
CDR3 DNA: TGCAGCGTTGACAACCAAGAGACCCAGTACTTC; CDR3 protein: CSVDNQETQYF; V gene: TRBV29-1; D gene: NA; J gene: TRBJ2-5; clone size: NA
CDR3 DNA: TGTGCCAGCAGCTTACTAGCGGCCTTATCCTACGAGCAGTACTTC; CDR3 protein: CASSLLAALSYEQYF; V gene: TRBV11-1; D gene: TRBD2; J gene: TRBJ2-7; clone size: NA
CDR3 DNA: TGTGCCAGCTCCTCGCCAGGAGTCACGACTGGAAACACCATATATTTT; CDR3 protein: CASSSPGVTTGNTIYF; V gene: TRBV18; D gene: NA; J gene: TRBJ1-3; clone size: NA
CDR3 DNA: TGTGCCAGCAGTTACTCCTCGGGAGCAGGGGGCGATAAAGCTTTCTTT; CDR3 protein: CASSYSSGAGGDKAFF; V gene: TRBV6-5; D gene: TRBD1; J gene: TRBJ1-1; clone size: few
CDR3 DNA: TGTGCCAGTAGTATCCGCGATACGGAAAAGTACTTC; CDR3 protein: CASSIRDTEKYF; V gene: TRBV19; D gene: NA; J gene: TRBJ2-7; clone size: few
CDR3 DNA: TGTGCCAGCAGCCTTGGACAGGGGTTCCACGAGCAGTACTTC; CDR3 protein: CASSLGQGFHEQYF; V gene: TRBV5-4; D gene: TRBD1; J gene: TRBJ2-7; clone size: NA
CDR3 DNA: TGTGCCAGCAGCCCCCGCGCGGGGTTAGATACGCAGTATTTT; CDR3 protein: CASSPRAGLDTQYF; V gene: TRBV9; D gene: NA; J gene: TRBJ2-3; clone size: NA
CDR3 DNA: TGTGCCAGTACTGATAACTACGAGCAGTACTTC; CDR3 protein: CASTDNYEQYF; V gene: TRBV19; D gene: NA; J gene: TRBJ2-7; clone size: NA
CDR3 DNA: TGCAGCGGTCGGACTAGCGGGAACTTCTTGCTACCCACAGATACGCAGTATTTT; CDR3 protein: CSGRTSGNFLLPTDTQYF; V gene: TRBV29-1; D gene: TRBD2; J gene: TRBJ2-3; clone size: NA
CDR3 DNA: TGCACCATCGGTGGAGCTAGCGGGGGGGCGAGGGGAGGTTTCTCCAAAAACATTCAGTACTTC; CDR3 protein: CTIGGASGGARGGFSKNIQYF; V gene: TRBV1; D gene: NA; J gene: TRBJ2-4; clone size: NA
CDR3 DNA: TGTGCCAGTCGAAGCGGATCCACAGATACGCAGTATTTT; CDR3 protein: CASRSGSTDTQYF; V gene: TRBV19; D gene: NA; J gene: TRBJ2-3; clone size: few
CDR3 DNA: TGCGCCAGCAGCTTGGATAAAGTCTACTCCTACGAGCAGTACTTC; CDR3 protein: CASSLDKVYSYEQYF; V gene: TRBV5-1; D gene: NA; J gene: TRBJ2-7; clone size: NA